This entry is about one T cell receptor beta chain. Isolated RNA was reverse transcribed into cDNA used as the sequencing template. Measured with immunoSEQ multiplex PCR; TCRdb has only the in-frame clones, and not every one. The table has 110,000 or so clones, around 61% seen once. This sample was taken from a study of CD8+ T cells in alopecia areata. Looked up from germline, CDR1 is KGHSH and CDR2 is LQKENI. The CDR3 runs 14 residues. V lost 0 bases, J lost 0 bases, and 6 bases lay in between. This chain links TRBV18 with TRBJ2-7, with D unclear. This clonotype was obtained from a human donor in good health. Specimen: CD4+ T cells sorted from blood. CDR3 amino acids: CASSPPSASYEQYF. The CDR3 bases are TGTGCCAGCTCACCACCAAGTGCCTCCTACGAGCAGTACTTC.